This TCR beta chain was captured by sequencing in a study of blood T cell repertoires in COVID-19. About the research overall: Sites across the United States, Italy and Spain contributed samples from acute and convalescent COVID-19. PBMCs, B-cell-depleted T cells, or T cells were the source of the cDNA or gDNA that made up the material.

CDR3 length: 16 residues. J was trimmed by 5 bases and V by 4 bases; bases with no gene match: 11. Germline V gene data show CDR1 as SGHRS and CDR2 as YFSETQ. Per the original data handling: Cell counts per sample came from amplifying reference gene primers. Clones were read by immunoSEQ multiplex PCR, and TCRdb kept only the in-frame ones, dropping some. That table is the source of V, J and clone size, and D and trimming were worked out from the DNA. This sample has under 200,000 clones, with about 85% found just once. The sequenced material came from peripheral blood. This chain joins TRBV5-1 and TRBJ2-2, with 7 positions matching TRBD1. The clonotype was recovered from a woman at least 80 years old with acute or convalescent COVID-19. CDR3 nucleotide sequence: TGCGCCAGCAGCCCCGACAACGGACAGGATACCGGGGAGCTGTTTTTT. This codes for CASSPDNGQDTGELFF.